The 8 T cell receptor beta chains reported below all come from one sample, sequenced in a study of cytomegalovirus exposure and HLA in healthy donors. PCR involved 60 Vbeta and 13 Jbeta primers. TCRdb's copy holds only in-frame clones and misses some; the assay was immunoSEQ multiplex PCR. This sample has 110,000 or so clones, with over 75% found just once. What was sequenced was PBMCs. These receptors all stem from a woman aged 18-35 years in good health and CMV-seronegative.

The V and J genes are TRBV6-5 and TRBJ2-7, with D perhaps matching TRBD1 (6 bases). This CDR3 is 15 amino acids long. V shed 6 bases and J shed 5 bases, with 20 bases lying between them. The germline CDR1 and CDR2 sequences are MNHEY and SVGAGI. The DNA for the CDR3 is TGTGCCAGCAGAAGGGGGACCATCGGGCGGGACGAGCAGTACTTC. It yields the protein CASRRGTIGRDEQYF.

The V and J genes are TRBV7-2 and TRBJ2-1; D unresolved. The CDR3 is 13 amino acids. The V end was cut by 2 bases, the J end by 5 bases, with 7 bases between. The germline V gene has CDR1 SGHTA and CDR2 FQGNSA. As DNA, the CDR3 is TGTGCCAGCAGCTTATTCAGAAACAATGAGCAGTTCTTC. It is translated as CASSLFRNNEQFF.

The rearrangement links TRBV18 to TRBJ1-5; TRBD1 might be the D (5 bases). CDR1 is KGHSH and CDR2 is LQKENI in the germline V gene. This CDR3 has 13 residues. V gave up 4 bases and J gave up 5 bases, with 9 bases separating them. The CDR3 region has the DNA TGTGCCAGCTCACGTGAGACAGATCAGCCCCAGCATTTT. Translating gives CASSRETDQPQHF.

There are a few counts of this clone. The V gene is TRBV4-2, the J gene TRBJ1-1, with D tentatively TRBD1 (6 bases). This CDR3 region has 15 residues. Germline V CDR1 and CDR2: LGHNA, YNFKEQ. Trimming removed 3 bases at V and 2 bases at J, with 13 bases between. The CDR3 sequence: CASSHSPTGNTEAFF. DNA of the CDR3: TGTGCCAGCAGCCACTCTCCGACAGGTAACACTGAAGCTTTCTTT.

This sequence joins TRBV6-6 and TRBJ1-2, with unresolved D. In germline, CDR1 is MNHNY, CDR2 SVGAGI (reference sequence). The CDR3 is made up of 11 amino acids. Between the trimmed V and J ends, which lost 7 bases and 7 bases, there was a span of 10 bases. The CDR3 sequence is CASTEGRGYTF. For the CDR3, the DNA is TGTGCCAGCACGGAGGGTCGTGGCTACACCTTC.

The chain combines TRBV7-9 with TRBJ2-7, with TRBD2 identical over 11 bases. The CDR3 contains 17 residues. V shed 4 bases and J 3 bases; nucleotides not matched to a gene: 11. Germline loops: CDR1 SEHNR, CDR2 FQNEAQ (reference sequence). In nucleotides, the CDR3 is TGTGCCAGCAGCTCGAAAGGTTCCGGGACTAGCGGCTACGAGCAGTACTTC. Its translation: CASSSKGSGTSGYEQYF.

The chain uses TRBV27 and TRBJ1-2, with D possibly matching TRBD1 (6 bases). Per the germline V gene, CDR1 is MNHEY and CDR2 is SMNVEV (reference sequence). With 3 bases removed from V and 4 bases from J, the gap between germline ends came to 9 bases. The CDR3 is 13 amino acids. CDR3 coding DNA: TGTGCCAGCAGTTTTAGGACAGCCTATGGCTACACCTTC. As protein: CASSFRTAYGYTF.

The chain combines TRBV7-2 with TRBJ1-1; D remains ambiguous. The germline CDR1 and CDR2 sequences are SGHTA and FQGNSA. The CDR3 is 11 amino acids. Trimming removed 1 base from V and 11 bases from J, with 8 bases in between. The CDR3, as DNA: TGTGCCAGCAGCTTAGGCGCTGGTGCTTTCTTT. Its protein product is CASSLGAGAFF.